Each of the 17 T cell receptor beta chains below was sequenced from the same sample in a study of regulatory T cells in long-lasting Graves disease. Building of the TCR beta libraries involved iRepertoire HTBI primers and Arm-PCR of CDR3 regions. MiXCR, run by TCRdb on the multiplex PCR reads, gives a single entry per CDR3 protein. There are about 450,000 distinct CDR3 sequences in the sample; about 15% occur only once, and about 10% lies in the top ten. The time point here: newly diagnosed GD, antithyroid drugs for less than 3 months. Isolated PBMC RNA provided the starting material for the TCR library. The same specimen was also included in a second study, on T cells in Graves' hyperthyroidism and ophthalmopathy.

Source: peripheral blood mononuclear cells (PBMCs), taken at new diagnosis, from a patient treated with antithyroid drugs. These receptors all come from a woman aged 25 to 45 with Graves disease.

V gene TRBV19 combines with J gene TRBJ1-6, with D unclear. The CDR3 is made up of 12 amino acids. CDR1 LNHDA and CDR2 SQIVND come from the germline V gene (reference sequence). V was clipped by 6 bases and J by 6 bases, with 6 bases between them. DNA for the CDR3: TGTGCCAGTAGCCGACTTAATTCACCCCTCCACTTT. It is translated as CASSRLNSPLHF.

The rearrangement joins TRBV7-9 to TRBJ2-3; TRBD2 matches at 8 bases. Trimming at V came to 6 bases and at J to 5 bases, leaving 10 bases not matched to a gene. Germline CDR1 is SEHNR and CDR2 is FQNEAQ (reference sequence). This CDR3 is built from 15 residues. The CDR3 nucleotides are TGTGCCAGCAGGGGCGGCGGGGGGCCAAAAGATACGCAGTATTTT. This gives the protein CASRGGGGPKDTQYF. Together with reference TRBV7-9 and TRBJ2-3, the CDR3 gives the full variable domain: DTGVSQNPRHKITKRGQNVTFRCDPISEHNRLYWYRQTLGQGPEFLTYFQNEAQLEKSRLLSDRFSAERPKGSFSTLEIQRTEQGDSAMYLCASRGGGGPKDTQYFGPGTRLTVL.

This clonotype was counted only a few times. DNA for the CDR3: TGTGCCAGCAGCCCCCCCGACTTAGCCAAAAACATTCAGTACTTC. Protein sequence: CASSPPDLAKNIQYF. The rearrangement uses TRBV9 and TRBJ2-4; unclear D gene. V lost 4 bases, J lost 0 bases, and 11 bases lay in between. The CDR3 length is 15 residues. The germline CDR1 and CDR2 sequences are SGDLS and YYNGEE.

This sequence joins TRBV28 and TRBJ2-7; D is uncertain. CDR1 is MDHEN, CDR2 SYDVKM, per germline. V was trimmed by 2 bases and J by 3 bases, leaving 8 bases between them. The CDR3 loop spans 13 amino acids. CDR3: CASSLQDDYEQYF. The CDR3 region has the DNA TGTGCCAGCAGTTTACAAGACGACTACGAGCAGTACTTC.

This clonotype was found many times. V is TRBV11-2 and J is TRBJ2-5; D gene uncertain. Germline assignment: CDR1 SGHAT and CDR2 FQNNGV. The CDR3 spans 12 residues. The V end lost 4 bases, the J end lost 8 bases, and 11 bases lay between the germline ends. DNA of the CDR3: TGTGCCAGCAGCTCAGGATTGGATACCCAGTACTTC. It is translated as CASSSGLDTQYF.

On this clonotype itself: Possible read error: a much larger clone is one base away. The V and J genes are TRBV28 and TRBJ2-3; 9 bases map to TRBD2. The J call may be wrong; the DNA end is better matched by TRBJ2-5. This CDR3 spans 16 amino acids. Germline V gene lookup returns CDR1 MDHEN and CDR2 SYDVKM. The CDR3 DNA follows: TGTGCCAGCAGTCCTGCCTTAGCGGGAGTGGCCGAGGCCCAGTACTTC. It translates to CASSPALAGVAEAQYF.

The table lists this clonotype with a few counts. J is TRBJ1-4 and V is TRBV5-6, with 8 bases aligning to TRBD1. This CDR3 comprises 15 residues. J gave up 1 base and V 3 bases, and 2 bases lay outside the gene matches. The V gene's germline CDR1 is SGHDT and CDR2 YYEEEE. This CDR3 reads CASSSTGGTNEKLFF. CDR3 nucleotide sequence: TGTGCCAGCAGCTCCACAGGGGGAACTAATGAAAAACTGTTTTTT.

This clonotype was seen at least ten times. The gene calls are TRBV5-1 and TRBJ1-1, with D possibly matching TRBD1 (6 bases). CDR3 size: 14 residues. Germline V gene lookup returns CDR1 SGHRS and CDR2 YFSETQ. Trimming pared 7 bases from V and 5 bases from J, leaving 18 bases between. CDR3 protein: CASGEEGGLTEAFF. The CDR3 nucleotides read TGCGCCAGCGGGGAGGAGGGGGGGCTAACTGAAGCTTTCTTT.

Many counts were recorded for this clonotype. The chain combines TRBV2 with TRBJ2-2; 7 bases are shared with TRBD1. The CDR3 is 14 amino acids. Germline trimming cut 6 bases from V and 5 bases from J; bases unmatched to any gene: 6. The germline gives CDR1 SNHLY, CDR2 FYNNEI. The CDR3 reads CASRGTVGTGELFF. CDR3 nucleotides: TGTGCCAGCAGGGGGACAGTGGGTACCGGGGAGCTGTTTTTT. Supplemented by reference TRBV2 and TRBJ2-2, the full variable domain reads EPEVTQTPSHQVTQMGQEVILRCVPISNHLYFYWYRQILGQKVEFLVSFYNNEISEKSEIFDDQFSVERPDGSNFTLKIRSTKLEDSAMYFCASRGTVGTGELFFGEGSRLTVL.

This clonotype was detected many times. The gene calls are TRBV6-2 or TRBV6-3 and TRBJ1-4; TRBD1 aligns across 7 bases. With V trimmed by 4 bases and J by 5 bases, 10 bases remained unmatched. The CDR3 consists of 16 residues. In germline, CDR1 is MNHEY, CDR2 SVGEGT. The CDR3 loop is CASSSRTGAENEKLFF. The CDR3 DNA is TGTGCCAGCAGTTCAAGGACAGGAGCAGAGAATGAAAAACTGTTTTTT.

This clonotype was recorded at least ten times. The chain is built from TRBV2 and TRBJ2-5, with TRBD2 as a possible D gene (7 bases). Trimming pared 6 bases from V and 4 bases from J, leaving 21 bases between. Germline lookup yields CDR1 SNHLY and CDR2 FYNNEI. The CDR3 runs to 16 residues. The CDR3 loop reads CASSGGTNLQGETQYF. The CDR3 bases are TGTGCCAGCAGCGGAGGGACTAACCTACAGGGAGAGACCCAGTACTTC.

In its sample, this clonotype was seen once. The chain joins TRBV2 to TRBJ2-7; TRBD1 matches at 9 bases. The CDR3 length is 14 residues. CDR1 is SNHLY and CDR2 is FYNNEI in the germline V gene. The CDR3 nucleotides are TGTGCAAGCGCCAGCGGGACAGGGAGTGACGAGCAGTACTTC. Protein product: CASASGTGSDEQYF.

This clonotype occurred many times. The rearrangement uses TRBV5-6 and TRBJ1-2; the D gene is possibly TRBD1 (6 bases). V was clipped by 4 bases and J by 10 bases, with 17 bases between them. CDR1 SGHDT and CDR2 YYEEEE come from the germline V gene. CDR3 length: 13 amino acids. As DNA, the CDR3 is TGTGCCAGCAGCCCCGGGACACCCCTGCCCTACACCTTC. As protein: CASSPGTPLPYTF.

This clonotype came up many times. The chain recombines TRBV5-1 with TRBJ1-2, with D unclear. The CDR3 runs 14 residues. The V end was cut by 3 bases, the J end by 5 bases, with 14 bases between. CDR1 is SGHRS and CDR2 is YFSETQ in the germline V gene. The CDR3 region has the DNA TGCGCCAGCAGCTCTAGGAGTCCCACGTATGGCTACACCTTC. This codes for CASSSRSPTYGYTF.

In this sample, this clonotype turned up many times. The V and J genes are TRBV7-2 and TRBJ1-1; a weak D match, TRBD1 (5 bases). V was pared by 2 bases and J by 0 bases, with 10 bases between. Looked up from germline, CDR1 is SGHTA and CDR2 is FQGNSA. The CDR3 totals 15 residues. The CDR3 loop reads CASSLQGGMNTEAFF. The CDR3 DNA reads TGTGCCAGCAGCTTACAGGGTGGTATGAACACTGAAGCTTTCTTT.

This clonotype was counted ten times or more. The V gene is TRBV30, the J gene TRBJ2-1; TRBD2 matches 13 bases. The CDR3 length is 16 residues. After removal of 2 bases from V and 7 bases from J, the junction contained 8 bases not matched to a gene. Germline V gene data show CDR1 as GTSNPN and CDR2 as SVGIG (reference sequence). Here the CDR3 reads CAWSTSRLAGGNEQFF. CDR3 nucleotide sequence: TGTGCCTGGAGTACCTCGAGACTAGCGGGAGGTAATGAGCAGTTCTTC.

The chain employs TRBV28 and TRBJ2-3; 8 positions agree with TRBD1. The V gene end was trimmed by 5 bases and the J gene end by 0 bases; junction bases not matched to a gene: 7. The CDR3 totals 16 residues. Germline CDR1 reads MDHEN; CDR2 reads SYDVKM. The CDR3 DNA reads TGTGCCAGCAGTACGCCAGGGGGCGGAAGCACAGATACGCAGTATTTT. Amino acids: CASSTPGGGSTDTQYF.